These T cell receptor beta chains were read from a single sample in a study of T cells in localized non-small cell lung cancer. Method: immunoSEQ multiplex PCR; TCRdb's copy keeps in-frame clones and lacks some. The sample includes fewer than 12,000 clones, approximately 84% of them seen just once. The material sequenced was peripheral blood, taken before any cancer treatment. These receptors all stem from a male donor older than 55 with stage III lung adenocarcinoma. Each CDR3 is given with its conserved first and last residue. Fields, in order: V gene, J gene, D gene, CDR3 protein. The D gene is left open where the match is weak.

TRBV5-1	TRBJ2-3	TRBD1	CASSQRQGGRTDTQYF
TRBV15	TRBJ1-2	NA	CATSRDGGAQGYTF
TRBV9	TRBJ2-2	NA	CASSKIGELFF
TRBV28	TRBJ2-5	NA	CASSSSMTGLQETQYF
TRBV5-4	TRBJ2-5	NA	CASSLVRGETQYF
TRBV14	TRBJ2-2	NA	CASSQDEGPELFF
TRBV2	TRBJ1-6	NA	CASSRGGGGAPLHF
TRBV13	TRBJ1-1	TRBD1	CASTRTGPNTEAFF
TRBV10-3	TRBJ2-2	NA	CAISEKQTTGELFF
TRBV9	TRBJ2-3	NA	CASSSGSQNTDTQYF
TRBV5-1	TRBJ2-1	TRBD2	CASSLGAGGSYNEQFF
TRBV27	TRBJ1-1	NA	CASSDGASPMNTEAFF
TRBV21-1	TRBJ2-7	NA	CASSLRTGCYEQYF
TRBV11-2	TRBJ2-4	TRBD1	CASSLVWDRGLAKNIQYF
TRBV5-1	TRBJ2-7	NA	CASSARGSSGEQYF
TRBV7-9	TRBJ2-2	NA	CASSPGAALRGELFF
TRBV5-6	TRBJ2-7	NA	CASSLGVAYEQYF
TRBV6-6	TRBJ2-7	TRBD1	CASRADNRGAYEQYF
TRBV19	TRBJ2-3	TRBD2	CASSIDSGLGDTQYF
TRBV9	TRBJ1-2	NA	CASSVATGIGAYGYTF
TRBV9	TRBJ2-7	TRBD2	CASSVASGRYYEQYF
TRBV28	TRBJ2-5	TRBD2	CASRPSLAGGGNETQYF
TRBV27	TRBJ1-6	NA	CASSSPGGLSYNSPLHF
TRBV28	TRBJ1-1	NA	CASLGGAEAFF
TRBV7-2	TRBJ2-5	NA	CVARQETQYF
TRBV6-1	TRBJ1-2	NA	CASSDTKAGTFGYTF
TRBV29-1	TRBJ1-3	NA	CSVRTGTSSGNTIYF
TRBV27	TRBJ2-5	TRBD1	CASSPILPTGPETQYF
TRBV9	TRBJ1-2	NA	CASSTREQGYTF
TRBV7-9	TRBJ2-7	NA	CASSLGDRVDEQYF
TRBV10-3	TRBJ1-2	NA	CAISENSDGYTF
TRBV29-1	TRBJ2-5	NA	CSVERGQETQYF
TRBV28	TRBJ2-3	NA	CASSGRGESTDTQYF
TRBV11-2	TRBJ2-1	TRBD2	CASSLLAGGGTNEQFF
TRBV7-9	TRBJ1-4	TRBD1	CASSLAGTGDEKLFF
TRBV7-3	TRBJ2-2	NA	CASSLEPSANTGELFF
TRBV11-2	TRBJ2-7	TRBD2	CASSLGGGAYEQYF
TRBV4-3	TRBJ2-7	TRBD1	CASSQERGGSPYEQYF
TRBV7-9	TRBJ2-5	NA	CASSSHVMSGETQYF